The clone carrying this T cell receptor (beta chain) appeared once. This entry belongs to a study of T cell responses to AZD1222 COVID-19 vaccine. Germline V gene sequence: CDR1 SGHRS, CDR2 YFSETQ. Trimming took 2 bases from V and 6 from J, leaving 15 bases between them. This CDR3 is built from 14 residues. Assay: immunoSEQ multiplex PCR; the TCRdb copy retains only in-frame clones and omits some. The sample yields tens of thousands of clones, approximately 93% seen once. V is TRBV5-1 and J is TRBJ2-7; D might be TRBD1 (6 bases). The source is an adult in good health. The material sequenced was peripheral blood, taken on day 0 of AZD1222 vaccination. The CDR3 bases are TGCGCCAGCAGCTTTGGGGGCCCGATGGGCGAGCAGTACTTC. The encoded protein is CASSFGGPMGEQYF.